One sample yielded the 31 T cell receptor beta chains listed below, sequenced in a study of blood T cell repertoires in COVID-19. Method: immunoSEQ multiplex PCR; TCRdb's copy keeps in-frame clones and lacks some. The profile shows around 240,000 clones, about nine tenths of them singletons. The sequencing input was PBMCs or T cells enriched from blood (not recorded which). These receptors all come from a man over 45 who had been exposed to COVID-19.

The chain joins TRBV9 to TRBJ2-1, with a possible D match to TRBD2 (5 bases). The V end was cut by 6 bases, the J end by 10 bases, with 23 bases between. The CDR3 is 15 residues long. Germline V lookup: CDR1 SGDLS, CDR2 YYNGEE. CDR3 in amino acids: CASTARYSDRGEQFF. The CDR3, as DNA: TGTGCCAGCACCGCCCGTTATTCTGACCGCGGGGAGCAGTTCTTC.

J is TRBJ1-4 and V is TRBV29-1, with TRBD1 as a possible D gene (5 bases). This CDR3 contains 13 residues. The germline V gene has CDR1 SQVTM and CDR2 ANQGSEA. Trimming cost V 8 bases and J 4 bases, with 14 bases left between them. CDR3 region: CSTQARFNEKLFF. The CDR3 region has the DNA TGCAGCACACAGGCACGGTTTAATGAAAAACTGTTTTTT.

J is TRBJ2-7 and V is TRBV11-2; D is undetermined. Germline-derived CDR1 and CDR2 are SGHAT and FQNNGV. The CDR3 sequence is 14 residues long. V was pared by 4 bases and J by 1 base, with 11 bases between. In DNA, the CDR3 is TGTGCCAGCAGCTCCTTGTCGTTGTCCTACGAGCAGTACTTC. Translating gives CASSSLSLSYEQYF. The full variable domain, with the rest looked up from reference TRBV11-2 and TRBJ2-7, is EAGVAQSPRYKIIEKRQSVAFWCNPISGHATLYWYQQILGQGPKLLIQFQNNGVVDDSQLPKDRFSAERLKGVDSTLKIQPAKLEDSAVYLCASSSLSLSYEQYFGPGTRLTVT.

The V call is TRBV29-1, the J call TRBJ1-2; 8 bases are a match to TRBD1. The length of the CDR3 is 13 residues. Germline CDR1 is SQVTM and CDR2 is ANQGSEA. Trimming removed 7 bases from V and 1 base from J; junction bases left unmatched: 5. Here the CDR3 DNA reads TGCAGCGCTCAGGGGGCGCGTAACTATGGCTACACCTTC. This translates into CSAQGARNYGYTF.

The V call is TRBV7-2, the J call TRBJ1-5; 10 nucleotides line up with TRBD1. V lost 4 bases, J lost 7 bases, and 7 bases stayed unmatched. This CDR3 has 15 residues. Germline V gene data show CDR1 as SGHTA and CDR2 as FQGNSA. In nucleotides, the CDR3 is TGTGCCAGCAGCTCGGACAGGGGGTCCGGGCAGCCCCAGCATTTT. Translated: CASSSDRGSGQPQHF.

V gene TRBV7-3 combines with J gene TRBJ1-2, with 8 bases aligning to TRBD1. Germline V gene data show CDR1 as SGHTA and CDR2 as FQGTGA. V was pared by 5 bases and J by 4 bases, with 9 bases of the junction left unmatched. CDR3 length: 15 residues. As DNA, the CDR3 is TGTGCCAGCAGCCCTGACAGGGGTCCCATCTATGGCTACACCTTC. It encodes CASSPDRGPIYGYTF.

This chain links TRBV7-8 with TRBJ1-1; D remains unclear. The CDR3 is 15 residues long. Germline CDR1 reads SGHVS; CDR2 reads FQNEAQ. The V and J ends lost 7 bases and 1 base respectively, with 16 bases between them. The DNA for the CDR3 is TGTGCCAGCATCCTCGGGTTACCCAAGAACACTGAAGCTTTCTTT. Protein: CASILGLPKNTEAFF.

The rearrangement joins TRBV7-9 to TRBJ2-2; 10 bases are a match to TRBD1. In germline, CDR1 is SEHNR, CDR2 FQNEAQ (reference sequence). The ends lost 5 bases at V and 5 bases at J; junction bases unmatched: 8. The CDR3 totals 16 residues. Written as DNA, the CDR3 is TGTGCCAGCAGCGGACGACAGGGGGCCTGGACCGGGGAGCTGTTTTTT. Amino acid sequence: CASSGRQGAWTGELFF. The variable domain in full, with the rest retrieved from reference TRBV7-9 and TRBJ2-2, is DTGVSQNPRHKITKRGQNVTFRCDPISEHNRLYWYRQTLGQGPEFLTYFQNEAQLEKSRLLSDRFSAERPKGSFSTLEIQRTEQGDSAMYLCASSGRQGAWTGELFFGEGSRLTVL.

This clone was picked up a small number of times. The chain combines TRBV6-6 with TRBJ2-3, with D hard to call. This CDR3 spans 14 amino acids. V dropped 0 bases and J dropped 7 bases, with 11 bases sitting between them. Per the germline V gene, CDR1 is MNHNY and CDR2 is SVGAGI (reference sequence). CDR3 in amino acids: CASSYSYRVHTQYF. In DNA form, the CDR3 reads TGTGCCAGCAGTTACTCGTACCGGGTCCATACGCAGTATTTT.

This clone was seen a handful of times. The chain employs TRBV7-3 and TRBJ1-1, with TRBD1 matching 8 bases. Germline trimming cut 5 bases from V and 4 bases from J; bases unmatched to any gene: 3. The CDR3 has 13 residues. Germline loops: CDR1 SGHTA, CDR2 FQGTGA. CDR3 bases: TGTGCCAGCAGCCCTACAGGGGGCACTGAAGCTTTCTTT. It specifies CASSPTGGTEAFF. Together with reference TRBV7-3 and TRBJ1-1, the CDR3 gives the full variable domain: GAGVSQTPSNKVTEKGKYVELRCDPISGHTALYWYRQSLGQGPEFLIYFQGTGAADDSGLPNDRFFAVRPEGSVSTLKIQRTERGDSAVYLCASSPTGGTEAFFGQGTRLTVV.

The chain joins TRBV5-1 to TRBJ2-1; 11 bases are a match to TRBD2. J lost 4 bases, V lost 5 bases, and 2 bases had no gene match. This CDR3 contains 14 residues. Germline loops: CDR1 SGHRS, CDR2 YFSETQ. This CDR3 reads CASRLAGEYNEQFF. For the CDR3, the DNA is TGCGCCAGCAGACTAGCGGGAGAGTACAATGAGCAGTTCTTC.

The chain combines TRBV6-5 with TRBJ1-6, with no clear D. The V gene lost 2 bases and the J gene lost 7 bases, with 12 bases spanning the gap. This CDR3 has 15 residues. CDR1 and CDR2 (germline): MNHEY, SVGAGI. CDR3 DNA: TGTGCCAGCAGTTACGGTGGCACCCCAAATTCACCCCTCCACTTT. It yields the protein CASSYGGTPNSPLHF.

The chain combines TRBV5-1 with TRBJ1-1; 9 nucleotides line up with TRBD1. Germline CDR1 is SGHRS and CDR2 is YFSETQ. The CDR3 extends over 15 amino acids. The junction had 5 bases not matched to a gene; V was cut back by 3 bases and J by 2 bases. CDR3 sequence: CASSSQGQGNTEAFF. The CDR3 coding sequence is TGCGCCAGCAGCTCCCAGGGACAGGGCAACACTGAAGCTTTCTTT.

V is TRBV4-1 and J is TRBJ2-2, with TRBD2 matching over 8 bases. Per germline, CDR1 MGHRA and CDR2 YSYEKL. The CDR3 is 16 amino acids. Trimming cost V 2 bases and J 3 bases; bases outside gene matches: 5. The CDR3, as DNA: TGCGCCAGCAGCCAAACCGGGGGGGCCTACACCGGGGAGCTGTTTTTT. As protein: CASSQTGGAYTGELFF.

The chain links TRBV7-8 to TRBJ2-7; D is undetermined. The CDR3 extends over 13 amino acids. Looked up from germline, CDR1 is SGHVS and CDR2 is FQNEAQ. The V gene lost 4 bases and the J gene lost 7 bases, with 14 bases spanning the gap. DNA of the CDR3: TGTGCCAGCAGCTCCGGCCTAGGAACGGAGCAGTACGTC. Translated: CASSSGLGTEQYV.

The chain joins TRBV24-1 to TRBJ1-5; the D is unclear. CDR1 is KGHDR, CDR2 SFDVKD, per germline. CDR3 length equals 17 residues. V lost 5 bases, J lost 5 bases, and 21 bases lay in between. The CDR3 sequence: CATSGAPSSESDQPQHF. CDR3 in DNA: TGTGCCACCAGTGGGGCTCCATCATCGGAATCCGATCAGCCCCAGCATTTT.

This chain connects TRBV15 to TRBJ1-3; 7 bases line up with TRBD1. Per the germline V gene, CDR1 is LNHNV and CDR2 is YYDKDF (reference sequence). The ends lost 6 bases at V and 2 bases at J; junction bases unmatched: 4. The CDR3 is made up of 14 amino acids. This CDR3 reads CATSLGTAGNTIYF. In DNA form, the CDR3 reads TGTGCCACCAGTCTCGGGACAGCTGGAAACACCATATATTTT.

The gene calls are TRBV18 and TRBJ2-2, with 9 bases fitting TRBD1. Losses at the gene ends were 4 bases for V and 4 bases for J; bases not matched to a gene: 4. Germline CDR1 and CDR2: KGHSH and LQKENI. The CDR3 consists of 15 residues. In DNA form, the CDR3 reads TGTGCCAGCTCACTTGGGACAGGGTCCACCGGGGAGCTGTTTTTT. Its translation: CASSLGTGSTGELFF.

V and J are TRBV5-1 and TRBJ1-1; no clear D gene. Germline V lookup: CDR1 SGHRS, CDR2 YFSETQ. V gave up 0 bases and J gave up 1 base, with 10 bases separating them. The CDR3 length is 15 residues. The CDR3, as DNA: TGCGCCAGCAGCTTGGATCGGTTAGCGAACACTGAAGCTTTCTTT. Its translation: CASSLDRLANTEAFF.

V usage is TRBV19 and J usage is TRBJ2-1, with TRBD2 matching 10 bases. Germline CDR1 reads LNHDA; CDR2 reads SQIVND (reference sequence). J lost 8 bases, V lost 3 bases, and 1 base had no gene match. The CDR3 contains 13 residues. In DNA form, the CDR3 reads TGTGCCAGTAGTATGGGGACTAGCGATGAGCAGTTCTTC. Protein sequence: CASSMGTSDEQFF.

The sample holds a few counts of this clone. The same CDR3 can be traced to other DNA sequences in this sample. This rearrangement joins TRBV14 to TRBJ1-2; no definite D call. There are 13 residues in the CDR3. CDR1 SGHDN and CDR2 FVKESK come from the germline V gene. Trimming took off 0 bases at V and 3 bases at J, with 5 bases between the two ends. The CDR3 region has the DNA TGTGCCAGCAGCCAAGAGGAGTACTATGGCTACACCTTC. Its translation is CASSQEEYYGYTF.

The chain recombines TRBV5-4 with TRBJ2-1, with a tentative D call TRBD1 (5 bases). The germline V gene has CDR1 SGHNT and CDR2 YYREEE (reference sequence). This CDR3 contains 11 residues. Trimming took 1 base from V and 9 from J, leaving 5 bases between them. CDR3 DNA sequence: TGTGCCAGCAGCTTGCAGGGTGAGCAGTTCTTC. This gives the protein CASSLQGEQFF.

CDR3 residues: CASSLASSSPLHF. The DNA of the CDR3 is TGTGCCAGCAGCTTAGCATCTAGCTCACCCCTCCACTTT. The rearrangement uses TRBV11-2 and TRBJ1-6; the D is unclear. CDR1 SGHAT and CDR2 FQNNGV come from the germline V gene. V shed 1 base and J shed 10 bases, with 8 bases lying between them. The CDR3 runs 13 residues.

The chain has TRBV7-2 and TRBJ2-1, with 13 bases identical to TRBD2. The CDR3 length is 15 residues. V lost 4 bases, J lost 6 bases, and 3 bases stayed unmatched. Germline CDR1 and CDR2: SGHTA and FQGNSA. The CDR3 protein is CASSSGLAGPNEQFF. In nucleotides, the CDR3 is TGTGCCAGCAGCTCGGGACTAGCGGGGCCCAATGAGCAGTTCTTC.

The J gene is TRBJ2-2, the V gene TRBV7-8; D is undetermined. From germline, CDR1 is SGHVS and CDR2 FQNEAQ. The CDR3 has 15 residues. V lost 1 base to trimming and J lost 6 bases, with 12 bases between them. CDR3 DNA sequence: TGTGCCAGCAGCTTAGGGTGGCAGTCTTCCGGGGAGCTGTTTTTT. Protein product: CASSLGWQSSGELFF.

This clone showed up just once. The chain recombines TRBV6-5 with TRBJ1-2; weak D call: TRBD1 (5 bases). Germline V gene lookup returns CDR1 MNHEY and CDR2 SVGAGI. The CDR3 is 15 amino acids. V was clipped by 5 bases and J by 4 bases, with 17 bases between them. The DNA of the CDR3 is TGTGCCAGCAGTCTCCAAGCAGGGCACCCCTATGGCTACACCTTC. Translation: CASSLQAGHPYGYTF.

This chain's CDR3 is CAISEGRDSGDTQYF. Here the CDR3 DNA reads TGTGCCATCAGTGAGGGGCGGGACTCCGGAGATACGCAGTATTTT. This chain connects TRBV10-3 to TRBJ2-3; D is possibly TRBD2 (6 bases). Germline-derived CDR1 and CDR2 are ENHRY and SYGVKD. V lost 2 bases and J 5 bases, leaving 14 bases between the germline ends. This CDR3 is 15 amino acids long.

J is TRBJ2-1 and V is TRBV5-5; the D gene is possibly TRBD1 (6 bases). The germline CDR1 and CDR2 sequences are SGHKS and YYEKEE (reference sequence). This CDR3 has 14 residues. Trimming pared 5 bases from V and 2 bases from J, leaving 11 bases between. The CDR3 reads CASSFRTAYNEQFF. CDR3 bases: TGTGCCAGCAGTTTTCGGACAGCCTACAATGAGCAGTTCTTC.

The chain uses TRBV28 and TRBJ2-3; 10 bases fit TRBD1. This CDR3 has 16 residues. Germline assignment: CDR1 MDHEN and CDR2 SYDVKM. The ends lost 4 bases at V and 2 bases at J; junction bases unmatched: 6. DNA of the CDR3: TGTGCCAGCAGTTCCCGGGACAGGGGACCCACAGATACGCAGTATTTT. Translation gives CASSSRDRGPTDTQYF.

The rearrangement joins TRBV5-4 to TRBJ1-1; possible D gene TRBD1, 5 bases. The CDR3 covers 16 residues. Trimming pared 4 bases from V and 1 base from J, leaving 17 bases between. From germline, CDR1 is SGHNT and CDR2 YYREEE (reference sequence). The CDR3 is CASSEGPRQGNTEAFF. CDR3 nucleotides: TGTGCCAGCAGCGAAGGTCCAAGGCAGGGGAACACTGAAGCTTTCTTT.

The chain couples TRBV27 to TRBJ1-3, with a tentative D call TRBD1 (6 bases). Germline-derived CDR1 and CDR2 are MNHEY and SMNVEV (reference sequence). V lost 11 bases and J lost 3, with 14 bases in between. The CDR3 spans 13 residues. CDR3 amino acids: CAGTGGHGNTIYF. The CDR3 nucleotides are TGTGCCGGTACGGGGGGGCATGGAAACACCATATATTTT.